These T cell receptor beta chains were read from a single sample in a study of cytomegalovirus exposure and HLA in healthy donors. Sequenced by immunoSEQ multiplex PCR; TCRdb stores in-frame clones only, minus some. Its clone listing holds tens of thousands of clones. Sequencing used PBMCs. These receptors all come from a man aged 45-65 years in good health and CMV-seronegative. CDR3s include the opening cysteine and the closing phenylalanine or tryptophan. Fields, in order: D gene, J gene, V gene, CDR3 protein, CDR3 DNA. D genes are given only for firm matches.

d_gene: -; j_gene: TRBJ1-1; v_gene: TRBV7-9; CDR3aa: CASSFGQGLEAFF; CDR3nt: TGTGCCAGCAGCTTCGGGCAGGGACTGGAAGCTTTCTTT
d_gene: TRBD1; j_gene: TRBJ2-7; v_gene: TRBV5-1; CDR3aa: CASPLGRETGGHEQYF; CDR3nt: TGCGCCAGCCCCCTGGGACGGGAGACAGGGGGACACGAGCAGTACTTC
d_gene: -; j_gene: TRBJ1-6; v_gene: TRBV18; CDR3aa: CASSPRPGNSPLHF; CDR3nt: TGTGCCAGCTCACCAAGGCCAGGGAATTCACCCCTCCACTTT
d_gene: TRBD1; j_gene: TRBJ1-1; v_gene: TRBV5-6; CDR3aa: CASSPRGTGDSFF; CDR3nt: TGTGCCAGCAGCCCGCGGGGGACAGGGGATTCTTTCTTT
d_gene: TRBD2; j_gene: TRBJ2-1; v_gene: TRBV5-1; CDR3aa: CASSGGLAGGNEQFF; CDR3nt: TGCGCCAGCAGCGGAGGACTAGCGGGGGGAAATGAGCAGTTCTTC
d_gene: -; j_gene: TRBJ1-2; v_gene: TRBV19; CDR3aa: CASSIGTGKDYGYTF; CDR3nt: TGTGCCAGTAGTATAGGAACAGGGAAGGACTATGGCTACACCTTC
d_gene: -; j_gene: TRBJ1-1; v_gene: TRBV5-6; CDR3aa: CASSSDSNTEAFF; CDR3nt: TGTGCCAGCAGCAGTGACTCTAACACTGAAGCTTTCTTT
d_gene: TRBD1; j_gene: TRBJ2-5; v_gene: TRBV5-1; CDR3aa: CASSPGQTQETQYF; CDR3nt: TGCGCCAGCAGCCCGGGACAGACCCAAGAGACCCAGTACTTC
d_gene: -; j_gene: TRBJ2-1; v_gene: TRBV11-2; CDR3aa: CASSLRLAGNEQFF; CDR3nt: TGTGCCAGCAGCTTAAGGTTGGCAGGCAATGAGCAGTTCTTC
d_gene: TRBD1; j_gene: TRBJ1-1; v_gene: TRBV5-1; CDR3aa: CASSPGTGDTGTEAFF; CDR3nt: TGCGCCAGCAGCCCCGGGACAGGCGATACGGGCACTGAAGCTTTCTTT
d_gene: TRBD1; j_gene: TRBJ2-2; v_gene: TRBV7-8; CDR3aa: CASTTRTGGAGELFF; CDR3nt: TGTGCCAGCACCACTCGGACAGGGGGGGCCGGGGAGCTGTTTTTT
d_gene: -; j_gene: TRBJ2-5; v_gene: TRBV2; CDR3aa: CASSELSGQETQYF; CDR3nt: TGTGCCAGCAGTGAATTGTCAGGGCAAGAGACCCAGTACTTC
d_gene: -; j_gene: TRBJ1-2; v_gene: TRBV28; CDR3aa: CASSLSRADSNYGYTF; CDR3nt: TGTGCCAGCAGTTTGAGCAGGGCGGATTCTAACTATGGCTACACCTTC
d_gene: TRBD1; j_gene: TRBJ1-6; v_gene: TRBV6-5; CDR3aa: CASSYVPGQGNSPLHF; CDR3nt: TGTGCCAGCAGTTACGTACCGGGACAGGGAAATTCACCCCTCCACTTT
d_gene: TRBD1; j_gene: TRBJ2-3; v_gene: TRBV25-1; CDR3aa: CASSDEGTGSRDTQYF; CDR3nt: TGTGCCAGCAGTGACGAAGGGACAGGAAGTCGAGATACGCAGTATTTT
d_gene: TRBD1; j_gene: TRBJ1-4; v_gene: TRBV18; CDR3aa: CASSPPKDRGEKLFF; CDR3nt: TGTGCCAGCTCACCACCGAAGGACAGGGGCGAAAAACTGTTTTTT
d_gene: -; j_gene: TRBJ1-6; v_gene: TRBV6-1; CDR3aa: CASSEWGTQNSPLHF; CDR3nt: TGTGCCAGCAGTGAATGGGGCACGCAGAATTCACCCCTCCACTTT
d_gene: TRBD2; j_gene: TRBJ2-5; v_gene: TRBV4-3; CDR3aa: CASSQDLLAGANQETQYF; CDR3nt: TGCGCCAGCAGCCAAGATCTCCTAGCGGGGGCCAACCAAGAGACCCAGTACTTC
d_gene: TRBD2; j_gene: TRBJ2-7; v_gene: TRBV9; CDR3aa: CASSVDGGGYSYEQYF; CDR3nt: TGTGCCAGCAGCGTAGATGGCGGGGGGTACTCCTACGAGCAGTACTTC
d_gene: TRBD2; j_gene: TRBJ2-3; v_gene: TRBV4-2; CDR3aa: CASSQDGWGSGVDTQYF; CDR3nt: TGTGCCAGCAGCCAAGATGGTTGGGGTAGCGGGGTGGATACGCAGTATTTT
d_gene: -; j_gene: TRBJ2-5; v_gene: TRBV13; CDR3aa: CASSAHTGAQYF; CDR3nt: TGTGCCAGCAGCGCCCATACGGGGGCCCAGTACTTC
d_gene: TRBD2; j_gene: TRBJ2-1; v_gene: TRBV29-1; CDR3aa: CSAGLAGGREQFF; CDR3nt: TGCAGCGCCGGACTAGCGGGGGGTAGGGAGCAGTTCTTC
d_gene: -; j_gene: TRBJ1-2; v_gene: TRBV20-1; CDR3aa: CSATGHYGYTF; CDR3nt: TGCAGTGCGACAGGCCACTATGGCTACACCTTC
d_gene: -; j_gene: TRBJ2-7; v_gene: TRBV7-8; CDR3aa: CASSMDSTYEQYF; CDR3nt: TGTGCCAGCAGCATGGACTCTACCTACGAGCAGTACTTC
d_gene: TRBD2; j_gene: TRBJ2-1; v_gene: TRBV7-6; CDR3aa: CASSLGLATYNEQFF; CDR3nt: TGTGCCAGCAGCTTGGGACTAGCGACATACAATGAGCAGTTCTTC
d_gene: TRBD1; j_gene: TRBJ2-7; v_gene: TRBV6-1; CDR3aa: CASSLGQGSSYEQYF; CDR3nt: TGTGCCAGCAGTCTTGGACAGGGGAGCTCCTACGAGCAGTACTTC
d_gene: -; j_gene: TRBJ1-5; v_gene: TRBV18; CDR3aa: CASSPQTGDNQPQHF; CDR3nt: TGTGCCAGCTCACCACAGACCGGGGACAATCAGCCCCAGCATTTT
d_gene: TRBD2; j_gene: TRBJ2-7; v_gene: TRBV18; CDR3aa: CASSPPGLAGTTYEQYF; CDR3nt: TGTGCCAGCTCACCACCGGGACTAGCGGGAACAACCTACGAGCAGTACTTC
d_gene: -; j_gene: TRBJ2-2; v_gene: TRBV18; CDR3aa: CASSPRSNFRENTGELFF; CDR3nt: TGTGCCAGCTCACCTCGATCAAATTTTCGAGAGAACACCGGGGAGCTGTTTTTT
d_gene: -; j_gene: TRBJ2-7; v_gene: TRBV18; CDR3aa: CASSSGADEQYF; CDR3nt: TGTGCCAGCTCATCCGGAGCCGACGAGCAGTACTTC
d_gene: TRBD2; j_gene: TRBJ2-1; v_gene: TRBV2; CDR3aa: CASLKTSPGNEQFF; CDR3nt: TGTGCCAGCTTAAAGACTAGCCCGGGGAATGAGCAGTTCTTC
d_gene: TRBD2; j_gene: TRBJ2-7; v_gene: TRBV5-4; CDR3aa: CASNAGGYEQYF; CDR3nt: TGTGCCAGCAATGCGGGGGGTTACGAGCAGTACTTC
d_gene: -; j_gene: TRBJ1-6; v_gene: TRBV6-1; CDR3aa: CASSEARYTNSPLHF; CDR3nt: TGTGCCAGCAGTGAAGCGAGGTACACCAATTCACCCCTCCACTTT
d_gene: -; j_gene: TRBJ1-4; v_gene: TRBV18; CDR3aa: CASSPRHATNEKLFF; CDR3nt: TGTGCCAGCTCACCAAGACATGCAACTAATGAAAAACTGTTTTTT
d_gene: -; j_gene: TRBJ2-7; v_gene: TRBV19; CDR3aa: CASSIDSGTKIYEQYF; CDR3nt: TGTGCCAGTAGTATAGATTCCGGGACAAAAATCTACGAGCAGTACTTC
d_gene: -; j_gene: TRBJ1-4; v_gene: TRBV5-1; CDR3aa: CASSFGGTNEKLFF; CDR3nt: TGCGCCAGCAGCTTCGGAGGGACTAATGAAAAACTGTTTTTT
d_gene: TRBD1; j_gene: TRBJ1-5; v_gene: TRBV7-2; CDR3aa: CASSLEQGVNQPQHF; CDR3nt: TGTGCCAGCAGCTTAGAACAGGGGGTCAATCAGCCCCAGCATTTT
d_gene: -; j_gene: TRBJ1-5; v_gene: TRBV9; CDR3aa: CASSVANQPQHF; CDR3nt: TGTGCCAGCAGCGTAGCTAATCAGCCCCAGCATTTT
d_gene: TRBD1; j_gene: TRBJ1-1; v_gene: TRBV5-1; CDR3aa: CASTQGGGNTEAFF; CDR3nt: TGCGCCAGCACCCAGGGGGGCGGGAACACTGAAGCTTTCTTT
d_gene: -; j_gene: TRBJ1-4; v_gene: TRBV27; CDR3aa: CASSFSRDTTNEKLFF; CDR3nt: TGTGCCAGCAGTTTTTCCCGTGACACAACTAATGAAAAACTGTTTTTT
d_gene: -; j_gene: TRBJ1-1; v_gene: TRBV11-3; CDR3aa: CASSPGAGAGTEAFF; CDR3nt: TGTGCCAGCAGCCCAGGCGCAGGGGCAGGCACTGAAGCTTTCTTT
d_gene: TRBD1; j_gene: TRBJ2-5; v_gene: TRBV6-5; CDR3aa: CASSYGTARETQYF; CDR3nt: TGTGCCAGCAGTTACGGGACAGCGAGGGAGACCCAGTACTTC
d_gene: -; j_gene: TRBJ2-7; v_gene: TRBV9; CDR3aa: CASSVAARVEYEQYF; CDR3nt: TGTGCCAGCAGCGTAGCCGCCAGGGTAGAGTACGAGCAGTACTTC
d_gene: TRBD2; j_gene: TRBJ2-7; v_gene: TRBV5-1; CDR3aa: CASSLIGRGAYAYEQYF; CDR3nt: TGCGCCAGCAGCTTAATTGGGCGGGGGGCTTACGCCTACGAGCAGTACTTC
d_gene: TRBD1; j_gene: TRBJ1-6; v_gene: TRBV6-1; CDR3aa: CASSVLQGSSPLHF; CDR3nt: TGTGCCAGCAGTGTTCTACAGGGGAGTTCACCCCTCCACTTT
d_gene: -; j_gene: TRBJ1-3; v_gene: TRBV29-1; CDR3aa: CSVEGVNSGNTIYF; CDR3nt: TGCAGCGTTGAAGGTGTTAACTCTGGAAACACCATATATTTT
d_gene: TRBD1; j_gene: TRBJ1-3; v_gene: TRBV4-2; CDR3aa: CASSQTRQGDSGNTIYF; CDR3nt: TGTGCCAGCAGCCAAACGAGACAGGGCGACTCTGGAAACACCATATATTTT
d_gene: TRBD1; j_gene: TRBJ1-1; v_gene: TRBV13; CDR3aa: CASSVNRGMNTEAFF; CDR3nt: TGTGCCAGCAGCGTGAACAGGGGAATGAACACTGAAGCTTTCTTT
d_gene: TRBD2; j_gene: TRBJ2-5; v_gene: TRBV23-1; CDR3aa: CASSQTTTSDLGETQYF; CDR3nt: TGCGCCAGCAGTCAAACTACAACTAGCGACCTCGGGGAGACCCAGTACTTC
d_gene: TRBD1; j_gene: TRBJ2-7; v_gene: TRBV15; CDR3aa: CATSRPGTGDKYF; CDR3nt: TGTGCCACCAGCAGACCAGGGACAGGGGATAAGTACTTC
d_gene: -; j_gene: TRBJ2-3; v_gene: TRBV6-5; CDR3aa: CASKAGFSTDTQYF; CDR3nt: TGTGCCAGCAAGGCGGGGTTCAGCACAGATACGCAGTATTTT
d_gene: -; j_gene: TRBJ2-7; v_gene: TRBV27; CDR3aa: CASRRSYEQYF; CDR3nt: TGTGCCAGCAGGCGATCCTACGAGCAGTACTTC
d_gene: TRBD1; j_gene: TRBJ1-5; v_gene: TRBV6-6; CDR3aa: CASSPGTGGNQPQHF; CDR3nt: TGTGCCAGCAGTCCCGGGACAGGAGGGAATCAGCCCCAGCATTTT
d_gene: TRBD1; j_gene: TRBJ1-4; v_gene: TRBV30; CDR3aa: CAWMTGNEKLFF; CDR3nt: TGTGCCTGGATGACAGGGAATGAAAAACTGTTTTTT
d_gene: TRBD2; j_gene: TRBJ2-7; v_gene: TRBV27; CDR3aa: CASSLSGGGLVEQYF; CDR3nt: TGTGCCAGCAGTTTATCTGGCGGGGGATTAGTCGAGCAGTACTTC
d_gene: TRBD2; j_gene: TRBJ2-3; v_gene: TRBV5-1; CDR3aa: CASSLTQRGAHTDTQYF; CDR3nt: TGCGCCAGCAGCTTGACTCAGCGGGGGGCACACACAGATACGCAGTATTTT
d_gene: TRBD2; j_gene: TRBJ2-5; v_gene: TRBV27; CDR3aa: CASSQGLVGGETQYF; CDR3nt: TGTGCCAGCAGTCAGGGACTAGTGGGCGGAGAGACCCAGTACTTC
d_gene: TRBD1; j_gene: TRBJ1-2; v_gene: TRBV7-9; CDR3aa: CASSFSGGIGYTF; CDR3nt: TGTGCCAGCAGCTTCTCAGGGGGTATAGGCTACACCTTC